A selection of T cell receptor beta chains follows, all from one sample in a study of T cells of healthy individuals. A single record per CDR3 protein comes from TCRdb applying MiXCR to the 5' RACE reads. The top ten hold 15% to 20% of the sample, which has 45,000 to 60,000 distinct CDR3 sequences, roughly 15% seen once. These receptors were collected from a human donor in good health. Both conserved end residues are part of each CDR3. The D gene is left open where the match is weak. Size tells how often a clone was seen (once, few, many) or the class of an expanded clone, and some rows leave it out.

>.|TRBV20-1|TRBJ2-5|.
CSARDPTLEETQYF
TGCAGTGCCAGGGACCCTACTCTCGAAGAGACCCAGTACTTC
>many|TRBV20-1|TRBJ1-6|.
CSASSSYNSPLHF
TGCAGTGCCAGCAGCTCCTATAATTCACCCCTCCACTTT
>many|TRBV29-1|TRBJ1-1|.
CSVARENTEAFF
TGCAGCGTTGCACGGGAGAACACTGAAGCTTTCTTT
>few|TRBV5-1|TRBJ2-2|.
CASSPPWGANTGELFF
TGCGCCAGCAGCCCACCCTGGGGGGCGAACACCGGGGAGCTGTTTTTT
>.|TRBV4-3|TRBJ2-7|.
CASSQVEGSYEQYF
TGCGCCAGCAGCCAAGTAGAGGGTTCCTACGAGCAGTACTTC
>.|TRBV6-5|TRBJ1-4|TRBD1
CASRLTGQANEKLFF
TGTGCCAGCAGGCTTACGGGACAGGCTAATGAAAAACTGTTTTTT
>many|TRBV3-1|TRBJ2-3|.
CASSLFTDTQYF
TGTGCCAGCAGCCTCTTCACAGATACGCAGTATTTT
>many|TRBV4-3|TRBJ2-2|TRBD2
CASSQGTQRGNTGELFF
TGCGCCAGCAGCCAAGGAACTCAGCGGGGAAACACCGGGGAGCTGTTTTTT
>.|TRBV24-1|TRBJ2-7|.
CATSDRRSRGDRTYEQYF
TGTGCCACCAGTGACCGAAGAAGTAGAGGGGACCGGACCTACGAGCAGTACTTC
>.|TRBV5-6|TRBJ2-7|TRBD2
CASSLARGSLGYEQYF
TGTGCCAGCAGCTTGGCCCGCGGGAGCTTGGGCTACGAGCAGTACTTC
>.|TRBV25-1|TRBJ2-7|.
CASSEFTGGEQYF
TGTGCCAGCAGTGAATTTACTGGCGGCGAGCAGTACTTC
>many|TRBV13|TRBJ2-3|TRBD2
CASSSRLAGEGDTQYF
TGTGCCAGCAGCTCCCGACTAGCGGGAGAGGGAGATACGCAGTATTTT
>few|TRBV30|TRBJ2-7|.
CAWSGGDISYEQYF
TGTGCCTGGAGTGGAGGTGACATCTCCTACGAGCAGTACTTC
>many|TRBV7-9|TRBJ2-3|.
CASSWNRDLTYTQYF
TGTGCCAGCAGCTGGAACAGGGATCTCACGTATACGCAGTATTTT
>many|TRBV20-1|TRBJ1-5|.
CSARPTGRDQPQHF
TGCAGTGCTAGACCAACAGGGAGAGATCAGCCCCAGCATTTT
>many|TRBV27|TRBJ1-1|TRBD1
CASSFSPGTANTEAFF
TGTGCCAGCAGTTTTAGTCCCGGGACAGCGAACACTGAAGCTTTCTTT
>many|TRBV20-1|TRBJ2-1|.
CSARKKGSEFF
TGCAGTGCTCGAAAGAAAGGGAGCGAGTTCTTC
>.|TRBV7-9|TRBJ2-1|.
CASNKGGNSANEQFF
TGTGCCAGCAACAAGGGGGGGAATTCAGCCAATGAGCAGTTCTTC
>many|TRBV7-9|TRBJ1-1|.
CASSQYGDTEAFF
TGTGCCAGCAGCCAGTACGGCGACACTGAAGCTTTCTTT
>few|TRBV5-1|TRBJ2-3|TRBD2
CASSSLLAGRSDTQYF
TGCGCCAGCAGCTCCCTTTTAGCGGGGAGGTCAGATACGCAGTATTTT
>few|TRBV20-1|TRBJ1-2|TRBD1
CSASLSPGQGNGYTF
TGCAGTGCTAGTCTATCCCCAGGACAGGGGAACGGCTACACCTTC
>.|TRBV20-1|TRBJ1-3|.
CSARDPRYSGNTIYF
TGCAGTGCTAGAGATCCAAGGTACTCTGGAAACACCATATATTTT
>.|TRBV20-1|TRBJ2-5|.
CSARDPIEAYQETQYF
TGCAGTGCTAGAGATCCCATCGAGGCGTACCAAGAGACCCAGTACTTC
>.|TRBV29-1|TRBJ1-2|TRBD1
CSVDSDRVGYTF
TGCAGCGTTGACTCGGACAGGGTAGGCTACACCTTC
>.|TRBV5-1|TRBJ2-3|TRBD1
CASSWDRGRRTDTQYF
TGCGCCAGCAGCTGGGACAGGGGGCGTCGCACAGATACGCAGTATTTT
>many|TRBV5-6|TRBJ1-3|.
CASSWDMSSGNTIYF
TGTGCCAGCAGCTGGGACATGAGCTCTGGAAACACCATATATTTT
>few|TRBV11-2|TRBJ2-3|.
CASSSSVTDTQYF
TGTGCCAGCAGCTCCTCAGTGACAGATACGCAGTATTTT